This TCR beta chain comes out of a study of CD8 T cells in Susac syndrome. The study sequenced TCR beta in blood CD8+ and CD4+ T cells. The multiple sclerosis controls consisted of treatment-naive patients with relapsing-remitting disease, either stable or active. An input of roughly 0.5 to 1 ug of RNA was subjected to reverse transcription using random hexamers. The immunoSEQ assay covered 54 Vbeta and 13 Jbeta segments for CDR3. TCRdb re-analysed the immunoSEQ multiplex PCR reads in MiXCR, keeping a single row per CDR3 protein. Of 300,000 to 350,000 distinct CDR3 sequences listed, about 91% are singletons. The germline V gene encodes CDR1 SNHLY and CDR2 FYNNEI. J was trimmed by 0 bases and V by 3 bases; bases with no gene match: 7. The CDR3 length is 17 residues.

The receptor was derived from a human donor with multiple sclerosis. The chain employs TRBV2 and TRBJ2-3, with 9 nucleotides matching TRBD2. Sequenced input: CD4+ T cells from PBMCs. The CDR3 is CASSEGLAGASTDTQYF. The CDR3 DNA is TGTGCCAGCAGTGAGGGGTTAGCGGGGGCTAGCACAGATACGCAGTATTTT. Combining the CDR3 with reference TRBV2 and TRBJ2-3 gives the whole variable domain EPEVTQTPSHQVTQMGQEVILRCVPISNHLYFYWYRQILGQKVEFLVSFYNNEISEKSEIFDDQFSVERPDGSNFTLKIRSTKLEDSAMYFCASSEGLAGASTDTQYFGPGTRLTVL.